The 18 T cell receptor beta chains reported below all come from one sample, sequenced in a study of blood T cell repertoires in COVID-19. Data came from immunoSEQ multiplex PCR; TCRdb stores just in-frame clones and leaves some out. Among hundreds of thousands of clones listed, 86% were seen once. The material sequenced was peripheral blood. These receptors came from a woman in her 70s with COVID-19, enrolled during active disease.

This clone was counted between two and nine times. The chain joins TRBV25-1 to TRBJ1-4; 10 positions agree with TRBD1. Germline CDR1 and CDR2: MGHDK and SYGVNS. The CDR3 spans 15 residues. Germline trimming cut 3 bases from V and 6 bases from J; bases unmatched to any gene: 4. CDR3 region: CASSDPGTGDEKLFF. For the CDR3, the DNA is TGTGCCAGCAGTGACCCCGGGACAGGGGATGAAAAACTGTTTTTT.

This rearrangement joins TRBV19 to TRBJ1-1, with 7 bases identical to TRBD1. The CDR3 has 16 amino acids. Germline V gene sequence: CDR1 LNHDA, CDR2 SQIVND (reference sequence). V shed 5 bases and J 1 base; nucleotides not matched to a gene: 10. This CDR3 is CASSAGDRAQNTEAFF. The CDR3 region has the DNA TGTGCCAGTAGTGCAGGAGACAGGGCCCAGAACACTGAAGCTTTCTTT.

This clone showed up just once. This rearrangement joins TRBV18 to TRBJ1-1; D unclear. The germline gives CDR1 KGHSH, CDR2 LQKENI. This CDR3 region has 15 residues. The V end lost 5 bases, the J end lost 5 bases, and 18 bases lay between the germline ends. The CDR3 loop is CASSSTGGGGTEAFF. CDR3 bases: TGTGCCAGCTCATCCACGGGAGGAGGCGGGACTGAAGCTTTCTTT.

This clone was observed a few times. V gene TRBV7-9 combines with J gene TRBJ1-3, with TRBD1 as a possible D gene (5 bases). Germline CDR1 SEHNR, CDR2 FQNEAQ (reference sequence). This CDR3 has 15 residues. Trimming left V 1 base short and J 0 bases short, with 7 bases between. CDR3 coding DNA: TGTGCCAGCAGCTTAGGGGGCGTCTCTGGAAACACCATATATTTT. Protein: CASSLGGVSGNTIYF.

This rearrangement joins TRBV5-1 to TRBJ1-1; TRBD1 matches at 9 bases. Germline V gene lookup returns CDR1 SGHRS and CDR2 YFSETQ. The CDR3 totals 17 residues. Trimming cost V 4 bases and J 0 bases; bases outside gene matches: 10. CDR3 bases: TGCGCCAGCAGCCTAGGGACAGGGCAAACCATGAACACTGAAGCTTTCTTT. It specifies CASSLGTGQTMNTEAFF.

The chain employs TRBV29-1 and TRBJ1-4; D is uncertain. Trimming cost V 2 bases and J 6 bases, with 13 bases left between them. Germline V gives CDR1 SQVTM, CDR2 ANQGSEA. CDR3 length: 14 amino acids. The CDR3 loop reads CSVEMRMKYEKLFF. The CDR3 coding sequence is TGCAGCGTTGAAATGCGGATGAAGTATGAAAAACTGTTTTTT.

The chain is built from TRBV29-1 and TRBJ2-1; possibly TRBD1 for D (6 bases). V was trimmed by 6 bases and J by 1 base, leaving 13 bases between them. The length of the CDR3 is 14 residues. Germline V gives CDR1 SQVTM, CDR2 ANQGSEA. This chain's CDR3 is CSVYSDRSYNEQFF. CDR3 coding DNA: TGCAGCGTCTACTCGGACAGATCCTACAATGAGCAGTTCTTC.

The table lists this clone with a count of one. The rearrangement links TRBV18 to TRBJ2-5; possible D gene TRBD2, 5 bases. Germline V gene sequence: CDR1 KGHSH, CDR2 LQKENI. The V end lost 3 bases, the J end lost 5 bases, and 10 bases lay between the germline ends. The CDR3 runs to 13 residues. The CDR3 reads CASSPSVAETQYF. Written as DNA, the CDR3 is TGTGCCAGCTCACCGTCGGTAGCGGAGACCCAGTACTTC.

The chain recombines TRBV9 with TRBJ2-1; 9 positions match TRBD2. CDR1 and CDR2 (germline): SGDLS, YYNGEE. V shed 4 bases and J 3 bases; nucleotides not matched to a gene: 5. This CDR3 comprises 15 residues. CDR3 residues: CASSPRLADYNEQFF. The CDR3 coding sequence is TGTGCCAGCAGCCCTCGACTAGCGGACTACAATGAGCAGTTCTTC.

V gene TRBV6-1 combines with J gene TRBJ1-5, with D maybe TRBD1 (6 bases). The V end was cut by 2 bases, the J end by 6 bases, with 11 bases between. The CDR3 is 14 residues long. Germline V gene lookup returns CDR1 MNHNS and CDR2 SASEGT. The CDR3 nucleotides are TGTGCCAGCAGTGAACAAGGGGGGGGTCAGCCCCAGCATTTT. It codes for CASSEQGGGQPQHF.

The chain employs TRBV5-1 and TRBJ2-3, with unresolved D. The CDR3 loop spans 13 amino acids. Germline CDR1 SGHRS, CDR2 YFSETQ. V lost 0 bases, J lost 4 bases, and 6 bases lay in between. CDR3 in amino acids: CASSLAGSDTQYF. The DNA of the CDR3 is TGCGCCAGCAGCTTGGCGGGTTCAGATACGCAGTATTTT.

The rearrangement joins TRBV7-9 to TRBJ1-6, with D possibly TRBD1 on 5 matching bases. The V gene's germline CDR1 is SEHNR and CDR2 FQNEAQ (reference sequence). The CDR3 sequence is 15 residues long. V lost 4 bases and J 7 bases, leaving 14 bases between the germline ends. The CDR3 bases are TGTGCCAGCAGCTCGTCCTGGGGCCAGAATTCACCCCTCCACTTT. This translates into CASSSSWGQNSPLHF. The full variable domain, rest sourced from reference TRBV7-9 and TRBJ1-6, is DTGVSQNPRHKITKRGQNVTFRCDPISEHNRLYWYRQTLGQGPEFLTYFQNEAQLEKSRLLSDRFSAERPKGSFSTLEIQRTEQGDSAMYLCASSSSWGQNSPLHFGNGTRLTVT.

V is TRBV9 and J is TRBJ2-3, with TRBD1 identical over 7 bases. V was pared by 3 bases and J by 6 bases, with 13 bases of the junction left unmatched. This CDR3 spans 16 amino acids. Germline CDR1 is SGDLS and CDR2 is YYNGEE. This CDR3 is CASSADTGQPTDTQYF. The CDR3 DNA sequence: TGTGCCAGCAGCGCGGATACGGGACAGCCTACGGATACGCAGTATTTT.

The chain combines TRBV21-1 with TRBJ2-5; the D call in the table, TRBD1, was not verified against the DNA. TRBV21-1 is shown as a pseudogene. This CDR3 contains 16 residues. As DNA, the CDR3 is TGTGCCAGCAGCAAAGTTGACAGGGGTAGAGGGGAGACCCAGTACTTC. Residues: CASSKVDRGRGETQYF.

V usage is TRBV7-9 and J usage is TRBJ1-1, with a possible D match to TRBD1 (6 bases). CDR1 is SEHNR, CDR2 FQNEAQ, per germline (reference sequence). Trimming stripped 1 base from V and 5 bases from J, with 8 bases between. The CDR3 has 13 amino acids. CDR3 in amino acids: CASSLGGGTEAFF. Here the CDR3 DNA reads TGTGCCAGCAGCTTAGGAGGGGGAACTGAAGCTTTCTTT. The full variable domain, rest sourced from reference TRBV7-9 and TRBJ1-1, is DTGVSQNPRHKITKRGQNVTFRCDPISEHNRLYWYRQTLGQGPEFLTYFQNEAQLEKSRLLSDRFSAERPKGSFSTLEIQRTEQGDSAMYLCASSLGGGTEAFFGQGTRLTVV.

J is TRBJ1-5 and V is TRBV2; a possible D gene is TRBD1 (5 bases). CDR3 length: 14 amino acids. CDR1 is SNHLY, CDR2 FYNNEI, per germline. V was pared by 4 bases and J by 1 base, with 8 bases between. CDR3 in amino acids: CASSGGVSNQPQHF. CDR3 bases: TGTGCCAGCAGTGGGGGGGTAAGCAATCAGCCCCAGCATTTT.

The rearrangement joins TRBV7-2 to TRBJ1-4; 7 nucleotides align to TRBD1. The junction had 6 bases not matched to a gene; V was cut back by 2 bases and J by 6 bases. Germline V lookup: CDR1 SGHTA, CDR2 FQGNSA. The CDR3 has 15 amino acids. CDR3 loop: CASSLSGTVDEKLFF. The CDR3 DNA is TGTGCCAGCAGCTTATCCGGGACAGTGGATGAAAAACTGTTTTTT.

The chain joins TRBV18 to TRBJ1-2, with D possibly TRBD1 on 5 matching bases. The CDR3 covers 14 residues. CDR1 KGHSH and CDR2 LQKENI come from the germline V gene. V was trimmed by 4 bases and J by 7 bases, leaving 16 bases between them. The CDR3 sequence is CASSQGLPLGGYTF. Written as DNA, the CDR3 is TGTGCCAGCTCACAGGGACTTCCTTTGGGTGGCTACACCTTC.